These 4 T cell receptor beta chains came from one sample sequenced in a study of monozygotic twins with inflammatory bowel disease. TCRdb reanalyzed the 5' RACE reads and collapses them to one entry per CDR3 protein, without DNA. The repertoire shows over 100,000 distinct CDR3 sequences; the top ten hold 12%. The source material was blood. All receptors derive from a human donor with ulcerative colitis or Crohn's disease, or a healthy co-twin of an affected twin (not recorded which).

The chain is built from TRBV7-9 and TRBJ2-1; there is no DNA to check the TCRdb D call of TRBD2. Germline lookup yields CDR1 SEHNR and CDR2 FQNEAQ (reference sequence). This CDR3 is 14 amino acids long. CDR3 sequence: CAIGGRTGNNEQFF. The whole variable domain, filled in from reference TRBV7-9 and TRBJ2-1, reads DTGVSQNPRHKITKRGQNVTFRCDPISEHNRLYWYRQTLGQGPEFLTYFQNEAQLEKSRLLSDRFSAERPKGSFSTLEIQRTEQGDSAMYLCAIGGRTGNNEQFFGPGTRLTVL.

The chain uses TRBV12-3 or TRBV12-4 and TRBJ1-1. This CDR3 has 13 residues. The CDR3 loop reads CASSPKTDGEAFF.

The chain is built from TRBV5-4 and TRBJ1-3; TCRdb lists TRBD1, though no DNA is available to test this call. Germline V CDR1 and CDR2: SGHNT, YYREEE (reference sequence). This CDR3 contains 17 residues. CDR3 sequence reads: CASSRGQGGGEGNTIYF.

The CDR3 loop reads CSATRGGSPFF. The chain joins TRBV20-1 to TRBJ1-1; as DNA is missing, the TRBD1 call by TCRdb cannot be tested. This CDR3 is built from 11 residues. Germline CDR1 and CDR2: DFQATT and SNEGSKA (reference sequence).